A selection of T cell receptor beta chains follows, all from one sample in a study of PD-L1 blockade in urothelial cancer. Method: immunoSEQ multiplex PCR; TCRdb's copy keeps in-frame clones and lacks some. In the table there are 40,000 to 60,000 clones, 75% to 85% of which are singletons. Sequencing was performed on PBMCs, taken around atezolizumab (anti-PD-L1) treatment. Receptors were obtained from a man aged 70 or older with urothelial cancer. Both conserved end residues are part of each CDR3. Each record gives: V gene, J gene, D gene, clone size, CDR3 DNA, CDR3 protein. A D gene is named only where the DNA matches it firmly. Some rows mark clone size as missing; the rest say once, few, many or name a class of expanded clone.

TRBV6-5,TRBJ2-1,TRBD2,-,TGTGCCAGCAGTTATAAACTAGCGGGAGTGTCCAATGAGCAGTTCTTC,CASSYKLAGVSNEQFF
TRBV19,TRBJ2-1,TRBD1,-,TGTGCCAGTAGTAAGACCGGGACAGGGGAGGGAGATGAGCAGTTCTTC,CASSKTGTGEGDEQFF
TRBV6-1,TRBJ2-5,-,-,TGTGCCAGCAGTCGTGACAGACAACAAGAGACCCAGTACTTC,CASSRDRQQETQYF
TRBV19,TRBJ1-5,-,few,TGTGCCAGTAGTATAAGCACCAATAGCAATCAGCCCCAGCATTTT,CASSISTNSNQPQHF
TRBV28,TRBJ1-1,-,-,TGTGCCAGCGGAGGGCGGGGCACCCCGAACACTGAAGCTTTCTTT,CASGGRGTPNTEAFF
TRBV20-1,TRBJ1-1,-,-,TGCAGTGCTCTCGGGGCTGAAGCTTTCTTT,CSALGAEAFF
TRBV15,TRBJ1-6,TRBD1,-,TGTGCCACCAGCTACGGGACAGTTCAGAATAATTCACCCCTCCACTTT,CATSYGTVQNNSPLHF
TRBV19,TRBJ1-1,TRBD1,-,TGTGCCAGTACCCAGACAGGGAGAGGTAACACTGAAGCTTTCTTT,CASTQTGRGNTEAFF
TRBV6-1,TRBJ1-2,-,-,TGTGCCAGCAGCCGGGAGGACGCCTATGGCTACACCTTC,CASSREDAYGYTF
TRBV7-8,TRBJ2-7,-,-,TGTGCCAGCAGCCCAGGGCGTCTAACCTACGAGCAGTACTTC,CASSPGRLTYEQYF
TRBV6-1,TRBJ2-1,TRBD2,-,TGTGCCAGCAGGCTAGCGGGAGGCCTCAATGAGCAGTTCTTC,CASRLAGGLNEQFF
TRBV27,TRBJ2-1,TRBD1,-,TGTGCCAGCAGTTTAACAGGGACAGGGCCTCCCAATGAGCAGTTCTTC,CASSLTGTGPPNEQFF
TRBV6-5,TRBJ1-4,TRBD1,few,TGTGCCAGCAGTAGGGACAGTAATGAAAAACTGTTTTTT,CASSRDSNEKLFF
TRBV30,TRBJ1-3,-,-,TGTGCCTGGAGTCTCCCGGGAACATCCGGAAACACCATATATTTT,CAWSLPGTSGNTIYF
TRBV27,TRBJ2-1,TRBD2,-,TGTGCCAGCAGTTTACTAGCGGGAGGGACTGAGCAGTTCTTC,CASSLLAGGTEQFF
TRBV5-1,TRBJ2-3,TRBD2,-,TGCGCCAGCAGCCCGGCCCTAGCGGGGGTCACAGATACGCAGTATTTT,CASSPALAGVTDTQYF
TRBV4-2,TRBJ2-1,-,few,TGTGCCAGCAGCCATGGGGTTGGAGGGACTGACAATGAGCAGTTCTTC,CASSHGVGGTDNEQFF
TRBV5-1,TRBJ2-5,-,-,TGCGCCAGCACCTTGGCCCCGCCAGGGGAGGAGACCCAGTACTTC,CASTLAPPGEETQYF
TRBV5-1,TRBJ2-7,TRBD2,-,TGCGCCAGCAGCTCCTCAATAGCGGGAGGACTCTACGAGCAGTACTTC,CASSSSIAGGLYEQYF
TRBV2,TRBJ1-2,-,few,TGTGCCAGCAGTGATAGGGGCGTCTATGGCTACACCTTC,CASSDRGVYGYTF
TRBV5-1,TRBJ2-7,-,-,TGCGCCAGCAGCTTGGTTGGGGGCTTCGACGAGCAGTACTTC,CASSLVGGFDEQYF
TRBV9,TRBJ2-1,-,-,TGTGCCAGCAGCGTAGGGGGTGGGAGTTACAATGAGCAGTTCTTC,CASSVGGGSYNEQFF
TRBV19,TRBJ2-5,-,once,TGTGCCAGTAGTCGCTCAGGGGATAGTAGAGAGACCCAGTACTTC,CASSRSGDSRETQYF
TRBV7-9,TRBJ1-1,TRBD1,-,TGTGCCAGCAGCTTAGGACAGGGGGCGGCTGAAGCTTTCTTT,CASSLGQGAAEAFF
TRBV30,TRBJ1-1,TRBD1,-,TGTGCCTGGAGTGCCCGACAGGGCATGAACACTGAAGCTTTCTTT,CAWSARQGMNTEAFF
TRBV5-1,TRBJ2-2,-,-,TGCGCCAGCAGCCAGGACTCGAACACCGGGGAGCTGTTTTTT,CASSQDSNTGELFF
TRBV27,TRBJ2-1,TRBD1,-,TGTGCCAGCAGTCGCCGACAGGGTGGGGATGAGCAGTTCTTC,CASSRRQGGDEQFF
TRBV9,TRBJ2-6,TRBD1,-,TGTGCCAGCAGCGGGGGGACAGGGGCCTCTGGGGCCAACGTCCTGACTTTC,CASSGGTGASGANVLTF
TRBV9,TRBJ2-1,TRBD2,-,TGTGCCAGCAGCGTAGGTAGCGGGGTAGACAATGAGCAGTTCTTC,CASSVGSGVDNEQFF
TRBV5-1,TRBJ2-7,TRBD1,-,TGCGCCAGCAACCTCGGGACAGGGGGAATCGACGAGCAGTACTTC,CASNLGTGGIDEQYF
TRBV19,TRBJ2-7,TRBD1,-,TGTGCCAGTAGTAGACAGGGTCGGGCGGACGAGCAGTACTTC,CASSRQGRADEQYF